The rows below give T cell receptor beta chains drawn from one sample of a study of cytotoxic CD8 clonotypes in ibrutinib-treated CLL. Measured with immunoSEQ multiplex PCR; TCRdb has only the in-frame clones, and not every one. The sample has fewer than 70,000 clones; roughly 70% are singletons. The input for sequencing was PBMCs, taken after 12 months of ibrutinib treatment. The receptors derive from a human donor with chronic lymphocytic leukemia. Both conserved end residues are part of each CDR3. Each record gives: D gene, clone size, J gene, V gene, CDR3 DNA, CDR3 protein. A D gene is named only where the DNA matches it firmly. Only part of the rows carry a size: once, few, many, or a class if the clone is expanded.

TRBD1,-,TRBJ2-7,TRBV13,TGTGCCTTCGGGGACAGGGGTCCCTACGAGCAGTACTTC,CAFGDRGPYEQYF
-,-,TRBJ2-7,TRBV6-6,TGTGCCAGCAGTCGGACGGACGACCGTTCCTACGAGCAGTACTTC,CASSRTDDRSYEQYF
-,-,TRBJ2-5,TRBV5-1,TGCGCCAGCAGCTCCCCGGCGGGAGAGACCCAGTACTTC,CASSSPAGETQYF
-,-,TRBJ2-1,TRBV11-3,TGTGCCAGCAGCGCCAGTCTCGATGAGCAGTTCTTC,CASSASLDEQFF
TRBD2,-,TRBJ2-7,TRBV7-2,TGTGCCAGCAGCTCCGGGACTAGTATGGACGAGCAGTACTTC,CASSSGTSMDEQYF
TRBD1,-,TRBJ1-1,TRBV18,TGTGCCAGCTCAAAAAGGGCAGGGGGTAACACTGAAGCTTTCTTT,CASSKRAGGNTEAFF
TRBD1,-,TRBJ1-2,TRBV10-3,TGTGCCATGAGGACAGGTGGCCCCTATGGCTACACCTTC,CAMRTGGPYGYTF
-,once,TRBJ2-2,TRBV7-2,TGTGCCAGCAGCTTAGTCCAGTCCGTCGGGACCGGGGAGCTGTTTTTT,CASSLVQSVGTGELFF
-,-,TRBJ1-1,TRBV5-1,TGCGCCAGCAGAGGCGTACCATTCAGGGGCGATACTGAAGCTTTCTTT,CASRGVPFRGDTEAFF
-,-,TRBJ2-7,TRBV29-1,TGCAGCGGAGGCCCACGGGCCTACGAGCAGTACTTC,CSGGPRAYEQYF
-,-,TRBJ1-1,TRBV9,TGTGCCAGCAGCGTAGGTTCGGATATGAACACTGAAGCTTTCTTT,CASSVGSDMNTEAFF
-,-,TRBJ2-2,TRBV7-3,TGTGCCAGCAGCTCCCCAGCGAACACCGGGGAGCTGTTTTTT,CASSSPANTGELFF
-,-,TRBJ2-7,TRBV25-1,TGTGCCAGCAGCCCCGGTGAGGAGCAGTACTTC,CASSPGEEQYF
TRBD2,-,TRBJ2-7,TRBV5-5,TGTGCCAGCAAGGGACTAAGTTACGAGCAGTACTTC,CASKGLSYEQYF
TRBD1,few,TRBJ2-7,TRBV5-1,TGCGCCAGCAGCCTACAGGGGCCGACTAACGAGCAGTACTTC,CASSLQGPTNEQYF
TRBD2,-,TRBJ2-1,TRBV10-1,TGCGCCAGCAGCCGACCGGGACTAGCGGGAGGGCCATACGGAGAGCAGTTCTTC,CASSRPGLAGGPYGEQFF
TRBD1,-,TRBJ2-7,TRBV10-3,TGTGCCATCAGTAGGAGCACAGGGGGTTACGAGCAGTACTTC,CAISRSTGGYEQYF
TRBD1,-,TRBJ1-2,TRBV30,TGTGCCTGGACCCAGGGGGCGAGCTATGGCTACACCTTC,CAWTQGASYGYTF
TRBD1,few,TRBJ1-5,TRBV27,TGTGCCAGCAGTTTCGGACAGGGAAGTCAGCCCCAGCATTTT,CASSFGQGSQPQHF
TRBD1,-,TRBJ2-5,TRBV7-9,TGTGCCAGCAGCTTAGGACAGGGGGCTGGGGAGACCCAGTACTTC,CASSLGQGAGETQYF
-,-,TRBJ2-7,TRBV5-5,TGTGCCAGCCCTGCTCACTACGAGCAGTACTTC,CASPAHYEQYF
TRBD1,-,TRBJ1-2,TRBV14,TGTGCCAGCAGCCAGGGGACAGGGCCAAACTATGGCTACACCTTC,CASSQGTGPNYGYTF
TRBD2,-,TRBJ2-7,TRBV19,TGTGCCAGTAGCCTACTAGCGGGAGGCTACGAGCAGTACTTC,CASSLLAGGYEQYF
-,once,TRBJ2-1,TRBV15,TGTGCCACCAGCAGAGATGGGGCGGGATACAATGAGCAGTTCTTC,CATSRDGAGYNEQFF
TRBD1,-,TRBJ1-1,TRBV25-1,TGTGCCAGACAGGGGGCTGAAGCTTTCTTT,CARQGAEAFF
-,once,TRBJ2-7,TRBV28,TGTGCCAGCGGGTCATCCGACTACGAGCAGTACTTC,CASGSSDYEQYF
-,-,TRBJ2-7,TRBV28,TGTGCCAGCAGTTTGGGTCCCGGGTTCTTAGAGCTCGAGCAGTACTTC,CASSLGPGFLELEQYF
-,-,TRBJ2-7,TRBV19,TGTGCCAGTAGTATTGGCTACGAGCAGTACTTC,CASSIGYEQYF
TRBD2,-,TRBJ2-3,TRBV6-1,TGTGCCAGCAGTGCATCTAGCGGGAGTCCCACAGATACGCAGTATTTT,CASSASSGSPTDTQYF
-,once,TRBJ1-4,TRBV6-6,TGTGCCAGCAGACCGGGGGACTCCGCACTTGAAAAACTGTTTTTT,CASRPGDSALEKLFF
TRBD2,-,TRBJ2-3,TRBV5-6,TGTGCCAGCAGCGGTGGGCGAGCGGGAGGCCTATGGGGAGGTACGCAGTATTTT,CASSGGRAGGLWGGTQYF
-,-,TRBJ2-2,TRBV28,TGTGCCAGCAGTGCCGGAGGGCCTCCGTTTTTT,CASSAGGPPFF
-,many,TRBJ2-1,TRBV19,TGTGCCAGTATCGCCCGACTAGGAGGATACAATGAGCAGTTCTTC,CASIARLGGYNEQFF
TRBD2,-,TRBJ2-7,TRBV28,TGTGCCACAGCAGACCTGGCCGGACTAGCGGGAGGCAGCTCCTACGAGCAGTACTTC,CATADLAGLAGGSSYEQYF
TRBD2,few,TRBJ2-7,TRBV2,TGTGCCAGCAGTGGGCTAGCGGGAGAACGGGACGAGCAGTACTTC,CASSGLAGERDEQYF
-,-,TRBJ1-4,TRBV4-1,TGCGCCAGCAGTCCCGCGGACAGACGGGAAAAACTGTTTTTT,CASSPADRREKLFF
TRBD2,-,TRBJ2-5,TRBV7-6,TGTGCCAGCAGCTTAGTGAGCGGGAGGGAGACCCAGTACTTC,CASSLVSGRETQYF
TRBD1,-,TRBJ2-2,TRBV7-7,TGTGCCAGCAGCTCTTCACCCTTGGGACAGGGGGAGCTGTTTTTT,CASSSSPLGQGELFF
-,-,TRBJ2-7,TRBV27,TGTGCCAGTTCAGTTGTGACGGGAGCAGGTGTTAGCGAGCAGTACTTC,CASSVVTGAGVSEQYF
-,-,TRBJ2-1,TRBV6-6,TGTGCCAGCAGTTACTCGATTTTGTCGCAGTTCTTC,CASSYSILSQFF
TRBD2,-,TRBJ2-1,TRBV9,TGTGCCAGCAGCCGACTAGCGGGAGACTACAATGAGCAGTTCTTC,CASSRLAGDYNEQFF
-,-,TRBJ2-7,TRBV7-6,TGTGCCAGCAGCGGAAATCTTGGACAGATCTACGAGCAGTACTTC,CASSGNLGQIYEQYF
-,few,TRBJ2-5,TRBV29-1,TGCAGCCACCCGGTGGTGGGGCGGGAGACCCAGTACTTC,CSHPVVGRETQYF
-,-,TRBJ2-2,TRBV15,TGTGCCACCAGCAGAGTTAGGAACACCGGGGAGCTGTTTTTT,CATSRVRNTGELFF
TRBD1,-,TRBJ1-4,TRBV15,TGTGCCACCAGGACGGGACAGGGAACTAATGAAAAACTGTTTTTT,CATRTGQGTNEKLFF
-,-,TRBJ2-3,TRBV4-1,TGCGCCAGCAGCCCGCCGGGCGAGGATACGCAGTATTTT,CASSPPGEDTQYF
-,-,TRBJ2-3,TRBV2,TGTGCCAGTTACAGGACACGCACAGATACGCAGTATTTT,CASYRTRTDTQYF
-,-,TRBJ1-1,TRBV29-1,TGCAGCGTTGGAGGGTTCACTGAAGCTTTCTTT,CSVGGFTEAFF
TRBD2,-,TRBJ2-1,TRBV4-3,TGCGCCAGCAGCCAGTTCGCTAGCGGGAGTCCGGGGAATGAGCAGTTCTTC,CASSQFASGSPGNEQFF
TRBD1,-,TRBJ2-1,TRBV19,TGTGCCAGTAGTCTCCAGGGACAGCTCTCCTACAATGAGCAGTTCTTC,CASSLQGQLSYNEQFF